This TCR beta chain is drawn from a study of human T cells and chemical hapten exposure. Documented time point: patch test 3, about 24 weeks after DPC sensitization. Treatment: therapeutic diphenylcyclopropenone sensitization with weekly scalp DPC. As originally analysed: A typical sample had around 96,000 TCRs, with 23,224 to 690,600 overall. TCRdb reanalysed the RACE reads using MiXCR and keeps one entry per CDR3 protein. It is TCRdb's table, rather than the study itself, that gives the V and J calls and clone size. The data show roughly 200,000 distinct CDR3 sequences, under 25% seen once. V lost 2 bases to trimming and J lost 4 bases; unmatched junction nucleotides: 7. The CDR3 contains 16 residues. The germline CDR1 and CDR2 sequences are SNHLY and FYNNEI.

The genes are TRBV2 and TRBJ2-3; 9 nucleotides line up with TRBD1. This specimen was whole blood, taken in connection with sensitization to the hapten diphenylcyclopropenone (DPC). The clonotype was recovered from a woman between 40 and 55 years old with alopecia areata. Some clones in this sample may be carry-over from other donors' samples. DNA for the CDR3: TGTGCCAGCAGTGAACTTAGGGGGACAGGGTCAGATACGCAGTATTTT. It translates to CASSELRGTGSDTQYF.